This T cell receptor (beta chain) emerged from a study of T cell responses to AZD1222 COVID-19 vaccine. The junction had 7 bases not matched to a gene; V was cut back by 5 bases and J by 0 bases. CDR1 MDHEN and CDR2 SYDVKM come from the germline V gene. The CDR3 is 16 residues long. Findings and limits, study-wide: Two AZD1222 doses significantly raised spike-specific TCR breadth and depth over controls.

Comment on this clone: Its matching antigen is unknown.

The assay was immunoSEQ multiplex PCR, and TCRdb's table has in-frame clones only and misses some. The profile shows about 140,000 clones, around 91% of them singletons. Source: peripheral blood, taken on day 0 of AZD1222 vaccination. The chain couples TRBV28 to TRBJ2-3, with 8 bases fitting TRBD2. This sequence was found in an adult in good health. CDR3 protein: CASSPSGGGSTDTQYF. Written as DNA, the CDR3 is TGTGCCAGCAGTCCCAGCGGGGGCGGGAGCACAGATACGCAGTATTTT.